This T cell receptor beta chain was profiled in a study of CD8+ T cells in alopecia areata. At the level of the study: It was roughly 6-10-week-old female C3H/HeJ mice that received skin from approximately 6-12-month-old C3H/HeJ graft donors with spontaneous alopecia.

In each case, RNA was isolated and then reverse transcribed into cDNA as the sequencing template. Libraries were prepared by immunoSEQ multiplex PCR; TCRdb keeps only in-frame clonotypes and omits some of them. The sample includes more than 90,000 clones, none of them occurring once. As concerns this clone: Gene names refer to mouse genes. The DNA ends 4 residues before the CDR3 does, and the rest of the CDR3 is filled in from the germline J gene.

V was clipped by 2 bases and J by 1 base; unmatched bases: 4. Germline CDR1 NSQYPW, CDR2 LRSPGD (reference sequence). This CDR3 contains 17 residues. The TCR sequence derives from a C3H/HeJ mouse with alopecia areata. The mice in this strain carry MHC haplotype H2-k. The chain is built from TRBV1 and TRBJ2-3; 12 positions agree with TRBD1. Specimen: lesional skin. CDR3 sequence: CTCSASGQGAGAETLYF. The covered CDR3 bases are TGCACCTGCAGTGCATCGGGACAGGGGGCCGGTGCAGAA.